Each of the 2 T cell receptor beta chains below was sequenced from the same sample in a study of patients and donors after allogeneic stem cell transplantation (TCRdb year 2020). Receptors were amplified or captured by RT-PCR. This sample was sequenced with a NextSeq 550. In TCRdb, the public reads were trimmed at Q25 with fastp and aligned with MiXCR, with productive beta chains retained. Every CDR3 protein is listed once, alongside the most common genes and DNA of its rows. The sample data list under 170,000 distinct CDR3 sequences, and approximately 35% of these were observed just once. Around 50% of the sample is taken by the ten largest. Sequencing input: blood, either unsorted or a sorted T cell fraction (not recorded which). The receptors come from a human donor who was either an allogeneic HSCT recipient or a stem cell or donor lymphocyte infusion donor (not recorded which). It is not recorded whose cells these are; they may come from a transplant donor.

The chain joins TRBV9 to TRBJ1-2; no reliable D call. V was pared by 3 bases and J by 8 bases, with 11 bases between. CDR1 is SGDLS and CDR2 is YYNGEE in the germline V gene. The CDR3 runs to 12 residues. In nucleotides, the CDR3 is TGTGCCAGCAGCGGATCGCCCTGGGGCTACACCTTC. The encoded protein is CASSGSPWGYTF.

There are a few counts of this clonotype. The chain employs TRBV11-2 and TRBJ1-6, with 7 positions matching TRBD1. The germline CDR1 and CDR2 sequences are SGHAT and FQNNGV. The trim removed 5 bases at V and 4 bases at J, leaving 5 bases unmatched. The CDR3 contains 15 residues. CDR3 in amino acids: CASSAGQTYNSPLHF. DNA for the CDR3: TGTGCCAGCAGCGCGGGACAGACATATAATTCACCCCTCCACTTT.